This section outlines one T cell receptor (beta chain) sequence together with its context. Recruitment covered about 25 US areas and drew participants whose ages spanned roughly 18 to 90 years. Self-reported history from a screening survey and questionnaire set each donor's cohort. Recovery meant two consecutive negative NP/OP PCR tests, professional clearance, or resolved symptoms. The junction had 8 bases not matched to a gene; V was cut back by 4 bases and J by 1 base. Looked up from germline, CDR1 is MDHEN and CDR2 is SYDVKM. This CDR3 contains 16 residues. This sample stems from a study of blood T cell repertoires in COVID-19. Study-wide context: COVID-19 samples collected from the United States, Italy and Spain covered acute and convalescent phases.

Sequencing was performed with immunoSEQ multiplex PCR; in TCRdb, only in-frame clones are kept and a portion is missing. The table records under 250,000 clones, around 90% of them present only once. This receptor was taken from a man aged 25-45 years who had recovered from COVID-19. Material: PBMCs or T cells enriched from blood (not recorded which). The V call is TRBV28, the J call TRBJ1-1; 8 bases align to TRBD1. Here the CDR3 reads CASSSPLGTGNTEAFF. CDR3 nucleotide sequence: TGTGCCAGCAGTTCTCCCCTCGGGACAGGGAACACTGAAGCTTTCTTT.